These 18 T cell receptor beta chains originate from one sample sequenced in a study of cytomegalovirus exposure and HLA in healthy donors. The PCR made use of 60 Vbeta and 13 Jbeta primers. Clones were sequenced by immunoSEQ multiplex PCR, and TCRdb holds only the in-frame ones, with some missing. Among 200,000 to 250,000 clones listed, more than 75% were seen once. The sequencing sample was made of PBMCs. The receptors shown here come from a woman aged 35 to 49 in good health and CMV-seropositive.

V and J are TRBV27 and TRBJ1-5; maybe TRBD1 (6 bases). This CDR3 region has 15 residues. Germline values: CDR1 MNHEY, CDR2 SMNVEV (reference sequence). Trimming shortened V by 3 bases and J by 5 bases, and 14 bases separated the two germline ends. The CDR3 loop reads CASSFSGRGDQPQHF. CDR3 DNA sequence: TGTGCCAGCAGTTTCTCGGGCAGGGGTGATCAGCCCCAGCATTTT.

The rearrangement links TRBV6-5 to TRBJ2-5; 11 bases are a match to TRBD2. V lost 5 bases and J lost 5; bases outside the gene matches: 4. The CDR3 extends over 14 amino acids. Germline V gene data show CDR1 as MNHEY and CDR2 as SVGAGI. CDR3 DNA: TGTGCCAGCAGTCCGGGACTAGCGGTGGAGACCCAGTACTTC. Its protein product is CASSPGLAVETQYF.

This chain connects TRBV7-8 to TRBJ2-1; 7 positions match TRBD1. This CDR3 region has 12 residues. J was trimmed by 15 bases and V by 3 bases; bases with no gene match: 8. CDR1 is SGHVS, CDR2 FQNEAQ, per germline. The DNA of the CDR3 is TGTGCCAGCAGCTTGGGTCGACAGGGACGGTTCTTC. As protein: CASSLGRQGRFF.

The V and J genes are TRBV18 and TRBJ2-1; D uncertain. The CDR3 sequence is 15 residues long. Trimming pared 2 bases from V and 4 bases from J, leaving 12 bases between. From germline, CDR1 is KGHSH and CDR2 LQKENI. Here the CDR3 DNA reads TGTGCCAGCTCACCATCGACCCAAGCGTACAATGAGCAGTTCTTC. It encodes CASSPSTQAYNEQFF.

The chain links TRBV7-6 to TRBJ2-6; D remains unclear. Germline lookup yields CDR1 SGHVS and CDR2 FNYEAQ. V lost 1 base to trimming and J lost 0 bases, with 4 bases between them. This CDR3 region has 15 residues. The CDR3 protein is CASSLDTSGANVLTF. The CDR3 DNA sequence: TGTGCCAGCAGCTTAGACACCTCTGGGGCCAACGTCCTGACTTTC.

This clone has a single count. The chain links TRBV6-1 to TRBJ2-1; 11 positions agree with TRBD2. With V trimmed by 3 bases and J by 6 bases, 4 bases remained unmatched. This CDR3 comprises 15 residues. Germline V gene sequence: CDR1 MNHNS, CDR2 SASEGT. DNA of the CDR3: TGTGCCAGCAGTGATAGCGGGGGGGCCAGCAATGAGCAGTTCTTC. Amino acids: CASSDSGGASNEQFF.

This chain connects TRBV7-3 to TRBJ1-1, with D perhaps TRBD1 (5 bases). The CDR3 loop spans 15 amino acids. CDR1 is SGHTA, CDR2 FQGTGA, per germline. The germline V and J ends were trimmed by 3 bases and 3 bases, with 14 bases remaining between them. The CDR3 sequence is CASSLGPTGDTEAFF. CDR3 coding DNA: TGTGCCAGCAGCTTGGGGCCCACAGGTGACACTGAAGCTTTCTTT.

The chain combines TRBV7-8 with TRBJ2-2, with a weak D call TRBD1 (5 bases). With 2 bases removed from V and 5 bases from J, the gap between germline ends came to 9 bases. Looked up from germline, CDR1 is SGHVS and CDR2 is FQNEAQ. There are 14 residues in the CDR3. The CDR3 protein is CASSLRQSTGELFF. DNA for the CDR3: TGTGCCAGCAGCTTAAGACAGAGTACCGGGGAGCTGTTTTTT.

This clone has just one count. The chain couples TRBV4-1 to TRBJ2-5, with D possibly TRBD1 on 6 matching bases. From germline, CDR1 is MGHRA and CDR2 YSYEKL. Trimming took 4 bases from V and 3 from J, leaving 9 bases between them. This CDR3 has 13 residues. The chain's CDR3 is CASSRTGKETQYF. The CDR3, as DNA: TGCGCCAGCAGCCGAACAGGGAAAGAGACCCAGTACTTC.

The chain carries TRBV7-6 and TRBJ1-4; 8 bases are a match to TRBD1. Trimming cost V 1 base and J 6 bases; bases outside gene matches: 7. Germline assignment: CDR1 SGHVS and CDR2 FNYEAQ. This CDR3 comprises 16 residues. DNA for the CDR3: TGTGCCAGCAGCTTAGTACAGGGGGGTGGGGATGAAAAACTGTTTTTT. It is translated as CASSLVQGGGDEKLFF.

The chain carries TRBV14 and TRBJ2-7, with unresolved D. Germline loops: CDR1 SGHDN, CDR2 FVKESK. The CDR3 length is 15 residues. Trimming removed 0 bases at V and 0 bases at J, with 9 bases between. CDR3 nucleotides: TGTGCCAGCAGCCAAGATGAGTTTTCCTCCTACGAGCAGTACTTC. Encoded protein: CASSQDEFSSYEQYF. Full variable domain (remainder filled in from reference TRBV14 and TRBJ2-7): EAGVTQFPSHSVIEKGQTVTLRCDPISGHDNLYWYRRVMGKEIKFLLHFVKESKQDESGMPNNRFLAERTGGTYSTLKVQPAELEDSGVYFCASSQDEFSSYEQYFGPGTRLTVT.

This chain joins TRBV19 and TRBJ2-2; 9 bases match TRBD2. There are 16 residues in the CDR3. Trimming took 7 bases from V and 4 from J; bases not matched to a gene: 10. Looked up from germline, CDR1 is LNHDA and CDR2 is SQIVND (reference sequence). The CDR3 bases are TGTGCCAGTAACCCATTTATTAGCGGGAGCACCGGGGAGCTGTTTTTT. Translated, it gives CASNPFISGSTGELFF.

Comments on this clone: A read error may account for a junction end that differs from germline. This chain joins TRBV7-9 and TRBJ1-2; 8 bases match TRBD1. Germline CDR1 is SEHNR and CDR2 is FQNEAQ (reference sequence). This CDR3 has 18 residues. CDR3 DNA sequence: TGTTCCAGCAGCTTAGGAGGTCCCAGGGGGCAAGCTAACTATGGCTACACCTTC. Translating gives CSSSLGGPRGQANYGYTF.

This clone occurred once. The V call is TRBV7-2, the J call TRBJ2-5; 9 bases line up with TRBD1. With 7 bases clipped from V and 5 bases from J, the junction kept 8 bases outside the gene matches. The CDR3 consists of 14 residues. The V gene's germline CDR1 is SGHTA and CDR2 FQGNSA. CDR3 sequence (DNA): TGTGCCAGCAACTGGAGGACAGGGGAGGAGACCCAGTACTTC. Amino acids: CASNWRTGEETQYF.

Only a few counts were recorded for this clone. The chain carries TRBV5-6 and TRBJ1-2; perhaps TRBD1 as D (5 bases). The ends were cut back, 0 bases at V and 1 base at J, with 10 bases in the middle. The germline V gene encodes CDR1 SGHDT and CDR2 YYEEEE. This CDR3 region has 15 residues. The CDR3 DNA sequence: TGTGCCAGCAGCTTGGGACAGCTCCTTAACTATGGCTACACCTTC. It codes for CASSLGQLLNYGYTF.

V and J are TRBV7-7 and TRBJ2-7, with a tentative D call TRBD1 (5 bases). The V end was cut by 1 base, the J end by 5 bases, with 12 bases between. The germline gives CDR1 SSHAT, CDR2 FNYEAQ (reference sequence). The CDR3 runs 14 residues. The CDR3 loop reads CASSLDRTGHEQYF. The CDR3, as DNA: TGTGCCAGCAGCTTAGACAGAACAGGTCACGAGCAGTACTTC.

The rearrangement links TRBV9 to TRBJ1-1, with TRBD1 matching 10 bases. CDR1 and CDR2 (germline): SGDLS, YYNGEE. V trimming: 3 bases; J trimming: 10 bases; junction bases outside the gene matches: 9. CDR3 length: 14 amino acids. DNA of the CDR3: TGTGCCAGCAGCGGGGACAGGGGTCCCAGTGGAGCTTTCTTT. Its protein is CASSGDRGPSGAFF.

The V and J genes are TRBV15 and TRBJ1-6; tentative D call: TRBD1 (5 bases). The CDR3 is made up of 16 amino acids. The ends were cut back, 4 bases at V and 6 bases at J, with 16 bases in the middle. The germline CDR1 and CDR2 sequences are LNHNV and YYDKDF (reference sequence). The CDR3 coding sequence is TGTGCCACCAGCAACGAGAGGAGGGGACGTAATTCACCCCTCCACTTT. As protein: CATSNERRGRNSPLHF.